The 21 T cell receptor beta chains below were found in one sample sequenced in a study of shared clonotypes between healthy human individuals. Sequencing used immunoSEQ multiplex PCR; TCRdb keeps in-frame clones, though not all of them. The sample includes some 500,000 clones, about 95% of them seen just once. The sequenced sample consisted of naive CD4+ T cells sorted from blood. Noted subset: CD45RA+ positively selected. All receptors derive from a woman younger than 45 in good health.

With respect to this clone: The sample contains more than one DNA sequence encoding this CDR3. The V call is TRBV11-2, the J call TRBJ2-1; no definite D call. Trimming left V 3 bases short and J 5 bases short, with 8 bases between. The V gene's germline CDR1 is SGHAT and CDR2 FQNNGV. CDR3 length equals 13 residues. For the CDR3, the DNA is TGTGCCAGCAGCTTCTCTGAAAACAATGAGCAGTTCTTC. Translated, it gives CASSFSENNEQFF. Variable domain in full (rest from reference TRBV11-2 and TRBJ2-1): EAGVAQSPRYKIIEKRQSVAFWCNPISGHATLYWYQQILGQGPKLLIQFQNNGVVDDSQLPKDRFSAERLKGVDSTLKIQPAKLEDSAVYLCASSFSENNEQFFGPGTRLTVL.

The chain carries TRBV7-2 and TRBJ1-1; D possibly corresponds to TRBD1 (5 bases). Germline V gene lookup returns CDR1 SGHTA and CDR2 FQGNSA. The CDR3 has 15 amino acids. The V gene lost 1 base and the J gene lost 4 bases, with 13 bases spanning the gap. CDR3 residues: CASSLVEGLGTEAFF. CDR3 nucleotides: TGTGCCAGCAGCTTAGTGGAGGGACTGGGCACTGAAGCTTTCTTT.

This chain links TRBV13 with TRBJ1-3; the match to TRBD1 covers 8 bases. V lost 4 bases to trimming and J lost 8 bases; unmatched junction nucleotides: 7. The CDR3 contains 14 residues. CDR1 PRHDT and CDR2 FYEKMQ come from the germline V gene (reference sequence). The CDR3 sequence is CASSYRGFVDTIYF. CDR3 nucleotide sequence: TGTGCCAGCAGCTACAGGGGGTTCGTGGACACCATATATTTT.

A note on this clone: Other DNA sequences of this sample code for an identical CDR3. The rearrangement joins TRBV28 to TRBJ2-7; D possibly corresponds to TRBD1 (5 bases). Germline lookup yields CDR1 MDHEN and CDR2 SYDVKM. The CDR3 is 14 amino acids. Trimming removed 2 bases at V and 1 base at J, with 9 bases between. In DNA form, the CDR3 reads TGTGCCAGCAGTTTACCTGGGGCATCCTACGAGCAGTACTTC. This translates into CASSLPGASYEQYF. Using reference TRBV28 and TRBJ2-7 for the parts outside the CDR3, the full variable domain is DVKVTQSSRYLVKRTGEKVFLECVQDMDHENMFWYRQDPGLGLRLIYFSYDVKMKEKGDIPEGYSVSREKKERFSLILESASTNQTSMYLCASSLPGASYEQYFGPGTRLTVT.

Comment on this clone: This specimen includes other DNA sequences encoding the same CDR3. This sequence joins TRBV7-9 and TRBJ2-1; TRBD2 matches at 8 bases. This CDR3 has 14 residues. V lost 5 bases, J lost 4 bases, and 4 bases stayed unmatched. CDR1 is SEHNR and CDR2 is FQNEAQ in the germline V gene (reference sequence). The CDR3 loop is CASSLTSGYNEQFF. In DNA form, the CDR3 reads TGTGCCAGCAGCCTTACTAGCGGATACAATGAGCAGTTCTTC.

The chain uses TRBV6-6 and TRBJ2-7, with 13 positions matching TRBD2. This CDR3 is built from 14 residues. The germline V gene encodes CDR1 MNHNY and CDR2 SVGAGI (reference sequence). Losses at the gene ends were 5 bases for V and 6 bases for J; bases not matched to a gene: 4. The CDR3 here is CASSAGLAGAEQYF. The CDR3 DNA reads as TGTGCCAGCAGTGCCGGACTAGCGGGAGCCGAGCAGTACTTC.

V is TRBV11-2 and J is TRBJ2-7; 11 positions match TRBD2. There are 16 residues in the CDR3. V lost 5 bases, J lost 0 bases, and 6 bases stayed unmatched. The germline V gene has CDR1 SGHAT and CDR2 FQNNGV. CDR3 DNA: TGTGCCAGCAGCCAAGGAGGGACTAGCGGCTCCTACGAGCAGTACTTC. Protein sequence: CASSQGGTSGSYEQYF. Full variable domain (outside the CDR3, taken from reference TRBV11-2 and TRBJ2-7): EAGVAQSPRYKIIEKRQSVAFWCNPISGHATLYWYQQILGQGPKLLIQFQNNGVVDDSQLPKDRFSAERLKGVDSTLKIQPAKLEDSAVYLCASSQGGTSGSYEQYFGPGTRLTVT.

This chain joins TRBV14 and TRBJ2-2; weak D call: TRBD2 (6 bases). Per germline, CDR1 SGHDN and CDR2 FVKESK. The germline V and J ends were trimmed by 4 bases and 2 bases, with 8 bases remaining between them. The CDR3 has 14 residues. CDR3 protein: CASSPGTNTGELFF. The CDR3, as DNA: TGTGCCAGCAGCCCCGGGACTAACACCGGGGAGCTGTTTTTT.

The V and J genes are TRBV5-1 and TRBJ2-7, with D possibly being TRBD2 (5 bases). Germline loops: CDR1 SGHRS, CDR2 YFSETQ. Trimming took off 5 bases at V and 6 bases at J, with 15 bases between the two ends. This CDR3 spans 13 amino acids. The CDR3 here is CASRSGGFGEQYF. DNA for the CDR3: TGCGCCAGCAGATCAGGAGGATTCGGCGAGCAGTACTTC.

The J gene is TRBJ2-3, the V gene TRBV9, with D maybe TRBD2 (5 bases). V was cut by 4 bases and J by 6 bases, with 12 bases left in between. The CDR3 sequence is 13 residues long. CDR1 is SGDLS, CDR2 YYNGEE, per germline. CDR3 sequence: CASSRTGFDTQYF. The CDR3 DNA sequence: TGTGCCAGCAGCCGGACGGGATTCGATACGCAGTATTTT.

The chain employs TRBV7-9 and TRBJ2-1; a weak D match, TRBD2 (6 bases). Looked up from germline, CDR1 is SEHNR and CDR2 is FQNEAQ (reference sequence). The CDR3 runs to 14 residues. V lost 1 base to trimming and J lost 6 bases, with 10 bases between them. CDR3 bases: TGTGCCAGCAGCTTAGTAGAGGAGGGCAATGAGCAGTTCTTC. Translation: CASSLVEEGNEQFF.

The rearrangement links TRBV5-1 to TRBJ2-1; no clear D. The CDR3 has 11 amino acids. Germline loops: CDR1 SGHRS, CDR2 YFSETQ. Trimming took off 4 bases at V and 7 bases at J, with 6 bases between the two ends. CDR3 coding DNA: TGCGCCAGCAGCCAGTCTAATGAGCAGTTCTTC. Amino acids: CASSQSNEQFF.

The rearrangement links TRBV19 to TRBJ2-2; D remains unclear. CDR1 is LNHDA, CDR2 SQIVND, per germline (reference sequence). Deletions cut 3 bases from V and 1 base from J, with 18 bases between. The CDR3 spans 18 residues. In nucleotides, the CDR3 is TGTGCCAGTAGTATCGACCGGAATGTTATCCAGAACACCGGGGAGCTGTTTTTT. Its translation is CASSIDRNVIQNTGELFF.

The rearrangement uses TRBV4-2 and TRBJ2-1, with 9 positions matching TRBD2. Germline V gene sequence: CDR1 LGHNA, CDR2 YNFKEQ. V lost 1 base and J lost 8; bases outside the gene matches: 6. This CDR3 contains 15 residues. CDR3 residues: CASSQASGVIDEQFF. In DNA, the CDR3 is TGTGCCAGCAGCCAAGCTAGCGGGGTCATTGATGAGCAGTTCTTC.

V gene TRBV10-1 combines with J gene TRBJ2-7; 10 bases line up with TRBD2. CDR3 size: 14 residues. CDR1 and CDR2 from the germline V gene are WNHNN and SYGVQD (reference sequence). J was trimmed by 2 bases and V by 5 bases; bases with no gene match: 3. The chain's CDR3 is CASSTSGKPYEQYF. The CDR3 DNA follows: TGCGCCAGCAGTACTAGCGGGAAGCCCTACGAGCAGTACTTC.

The gene calls are TRBV15 and TRBJ2-7; D unclear. The CDR3 extends over 14 amino acids. Trimming took off 1 base at V and 3 bases at J, with 10 bases between the two ends. Germline V gene data show CDR1 as LNHNV and CDR2 as YYDKDF (reference sequence). As DNA, the CDR3 is TGTGCCACCAGCAGAGGCGGTGCGCTCTACGAGCAGTACTTC. Its protein product is CATSRGGALYEQYF.

The chain combines TRBV28 with TRBJ2-7; 7 nucleotides align to TRBD2. The CDR3 totals 14 residues. The V gene's germline CDR1 is MDHEN and CDR2 SYDVKM. With V trimmed by 6 bases and J by 0 bases, 5 bases remained unmatched. CDR3 DNA sequence: TGTGCCAGCAGACTAGCGCAGAGCTCCTACGAGCAGTACTTC. Its protein product is CASRLAQSSYEQYF.

The table lists this clone with a count of one. The gene calls are TRBV28 and TRBJ2-3; TRBD2 matches at 9 bases. This CDR3 region has 14 residues. CDR1 is MDHEN, CDR2 SYDVKM, per germline. Germline trimming cut 6 bases from V and 2 bases from J; bases unmatched to any gene: 3. The CDR3 reads CASRLAGVTDTQYF. The CDR3 bases are TGTGCCAGCAGATTAGCGGGAGTCACAGATACGCAGTATTTT.

The rearrangement joins TRBV7-9 to TRBJ1-6; tentatively, D is TRBD1 (5 bases). This CDR3 comprises 14 residues. V dropped 5 bases and J dropped 7 bases, with 12 bases sitting between them. Germline CDR1 is SEHNR and CDR2 is FQNEAQ (reference sequence). The CDR3 bases are TGTGCCAGCAGCGCGGGGCAGGAGAATTCACCCCTCCACTTT. Translating it yields CASSAGQENSPLHF.

This clone has a handful of counts. The chain employs TRBV20-1 and TRBJ2-7; D uncertain. Per the germline V gene, CDR1 is DFQATT and CDR2 is SNEGSKA (reference sequence). This CDR3 spans 11 amino acids. V was trimmed by 3 bases and J by 3 bases, leaving 6 bases between them. CDR3 region: CSASGYYEQYF. The DNA for the CDR3 is TGCAGTGCTAGCGGATACTACGAGCAGTACTTC.

The rearrangement uses TRBV28 and TRBJ1-4; D call uncertain. The CDR3 length is 17 residues. Trimming shortened V by 3 bases and J by 2 bases, and 16 bases separated the two germline ends. The germline V gene encodes CDR1 MDHEN and CDR2 SYDVKM. CDR3 nucleotide sequence: TGTGCCAGCAGTTTGGGTCGGTTTGGGAAGACTAATGAAAAACTGTTTTTT. Protein: CASSLGRFGKTNEKLFF.